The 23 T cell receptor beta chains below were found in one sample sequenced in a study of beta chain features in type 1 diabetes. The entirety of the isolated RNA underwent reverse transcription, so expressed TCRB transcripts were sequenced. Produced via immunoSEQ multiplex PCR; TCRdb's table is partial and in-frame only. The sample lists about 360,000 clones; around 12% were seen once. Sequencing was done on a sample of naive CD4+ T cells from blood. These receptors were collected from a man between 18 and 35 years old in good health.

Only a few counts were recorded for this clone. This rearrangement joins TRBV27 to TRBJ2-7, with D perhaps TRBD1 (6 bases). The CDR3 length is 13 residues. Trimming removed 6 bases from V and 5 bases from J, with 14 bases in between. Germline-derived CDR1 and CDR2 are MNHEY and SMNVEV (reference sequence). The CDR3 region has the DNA TGTGCCAGCAGACCAACAGGGTCCAACGAGCAGTACTTC. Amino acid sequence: CASRPTGSNEQYF.

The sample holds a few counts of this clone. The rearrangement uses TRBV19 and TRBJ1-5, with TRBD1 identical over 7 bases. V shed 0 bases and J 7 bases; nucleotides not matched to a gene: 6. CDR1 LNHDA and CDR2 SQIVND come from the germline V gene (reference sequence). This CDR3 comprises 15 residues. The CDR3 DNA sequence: TGTGCCAGTAGTATAGAAAAGGGACAGAGACAGCCCCAGCATTTT. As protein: CASSIEKGQRQPQHF.

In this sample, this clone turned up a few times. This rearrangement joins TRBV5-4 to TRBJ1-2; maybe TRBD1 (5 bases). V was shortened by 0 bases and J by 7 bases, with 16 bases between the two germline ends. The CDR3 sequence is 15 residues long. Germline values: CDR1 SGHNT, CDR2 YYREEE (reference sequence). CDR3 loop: CASSLDPAGFFGYTF. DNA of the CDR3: TGTGCCAGCAGCTTGGATCCGGCAGGGTTCTTTGGCTACACCTTC.

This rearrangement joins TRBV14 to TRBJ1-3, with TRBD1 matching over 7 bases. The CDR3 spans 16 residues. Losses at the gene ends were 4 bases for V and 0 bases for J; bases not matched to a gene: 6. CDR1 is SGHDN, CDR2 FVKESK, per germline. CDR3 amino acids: CASSPPGTASGNTIYF. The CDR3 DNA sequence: TGTGCCAGCAGCCCCCCTGGGACAGCCTCTGGAAACACCATATATTTT.

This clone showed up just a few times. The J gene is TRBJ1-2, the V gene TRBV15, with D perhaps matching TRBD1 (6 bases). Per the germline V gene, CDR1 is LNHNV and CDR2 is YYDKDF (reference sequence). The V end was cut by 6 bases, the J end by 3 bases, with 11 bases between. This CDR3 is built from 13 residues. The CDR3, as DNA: TGTGCCACCAGAAAACAGGGCGACTATGGCTACACCTTC. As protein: CATRKQGDYGYTF. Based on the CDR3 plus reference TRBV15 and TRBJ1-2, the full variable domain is DAMVIQNPRYQVTQFGKPVTLSCSQTLNHNVMYWYQQKSSQAPKLLFHYYDKDFNNEADTPDNFQSRRPNTSFCFLDIRSPGLGDTAMYLCATRKQGDYGYTFGSGTRLTVV.

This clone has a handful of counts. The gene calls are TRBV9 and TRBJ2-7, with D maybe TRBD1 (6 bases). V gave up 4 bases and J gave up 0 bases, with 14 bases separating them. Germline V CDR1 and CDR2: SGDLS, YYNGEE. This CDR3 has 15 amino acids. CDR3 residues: CASSTSGHLSYEQYF. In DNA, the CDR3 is TGTGCCAGCAGCACTTCGGGACACCTCTCCTACGAGCAGTACTTC.

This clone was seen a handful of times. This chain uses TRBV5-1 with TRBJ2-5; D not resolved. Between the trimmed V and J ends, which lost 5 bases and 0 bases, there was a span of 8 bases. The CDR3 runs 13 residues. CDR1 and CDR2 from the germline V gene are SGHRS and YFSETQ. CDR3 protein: CASSSPNQETQYF. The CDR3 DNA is TGCGCCAGCAGTAGTCCGAACCAAGAGACCCAGTACTTC.

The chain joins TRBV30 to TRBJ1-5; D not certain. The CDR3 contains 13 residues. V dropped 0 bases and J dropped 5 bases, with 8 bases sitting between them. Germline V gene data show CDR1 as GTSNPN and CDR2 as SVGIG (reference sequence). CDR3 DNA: TGTGCCTGGAGTGTACCCGGGGATCAGCCCCAGCATTTT. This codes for CAWSVPGDQPQHF. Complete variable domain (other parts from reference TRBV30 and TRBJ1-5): SQTIHQWPATLVQPVGSPLSLECTVEGTSNPNLYWYRQAAGRGLQLLFYSVGIGQISSEVPQNLSASRPQDRQFILSSKKLLLSDSGFYLCAWSVPGDQPQHFGDGTRLSIL.

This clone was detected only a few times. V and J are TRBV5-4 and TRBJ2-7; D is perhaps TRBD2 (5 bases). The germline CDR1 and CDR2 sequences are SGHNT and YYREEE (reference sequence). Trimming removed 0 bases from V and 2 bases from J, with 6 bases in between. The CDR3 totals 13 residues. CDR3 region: CASSLAGTYEQYF. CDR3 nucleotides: TGTGCCAGCAGCTTGGCGGGAACCTACGAGCAGTACTTC.

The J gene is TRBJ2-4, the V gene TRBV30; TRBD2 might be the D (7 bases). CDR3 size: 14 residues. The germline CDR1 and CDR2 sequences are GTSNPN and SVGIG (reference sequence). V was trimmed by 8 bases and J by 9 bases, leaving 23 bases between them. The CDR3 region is CAGGGGVAVSIQYF. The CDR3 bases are TGTGCCGGGGGGGGCGGTGTTGCGGTCAGCATTCAGTACTTC.

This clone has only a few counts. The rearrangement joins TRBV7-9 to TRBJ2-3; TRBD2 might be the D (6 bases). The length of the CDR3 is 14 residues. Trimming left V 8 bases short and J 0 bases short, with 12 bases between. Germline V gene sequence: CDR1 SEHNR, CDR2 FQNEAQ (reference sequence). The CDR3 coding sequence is TGTGCCAGCGAAACGGGAGTTAGCACAGATACGCAGTATTTT. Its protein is CASETGVSTDTQYF.

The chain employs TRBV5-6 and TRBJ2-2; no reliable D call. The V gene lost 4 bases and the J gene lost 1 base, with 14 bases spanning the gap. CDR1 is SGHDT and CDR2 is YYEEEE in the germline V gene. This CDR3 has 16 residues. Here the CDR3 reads CASSLNLHWNTGELFF. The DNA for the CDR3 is TGTGCCAGCAGCCTAAATCTCCACTGGAACACCGGGGAGCTGTTTTTT.

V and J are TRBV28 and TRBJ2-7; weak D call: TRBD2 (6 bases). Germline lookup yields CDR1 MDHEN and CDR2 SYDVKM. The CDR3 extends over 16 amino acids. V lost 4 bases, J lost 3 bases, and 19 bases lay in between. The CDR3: CASSSAGTLVVYEQYF. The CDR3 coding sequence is TGTGCCAGCAGTTCGGCGGGAACCCTAGTGGTCTACGAGCAGTACTTC. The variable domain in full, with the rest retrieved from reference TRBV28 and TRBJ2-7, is DVKVTQSSRYLVKRTGEKVFLECVQDMDHENMFWYRQDPGLGLRLIYFSYDVKMKEKGDIPEGYSVSREKKERFSLILESASTNQTSMYLCASSSAGTLVVYEQYFGPGTRLTVT.

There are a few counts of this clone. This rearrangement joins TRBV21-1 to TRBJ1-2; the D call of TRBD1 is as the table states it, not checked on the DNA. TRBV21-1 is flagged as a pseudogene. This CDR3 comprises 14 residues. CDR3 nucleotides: TGTGCCAGCAGCATGACCGGACAGCCCTATGGCTACACCTTC. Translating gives CASSMTGQPYGYTF.

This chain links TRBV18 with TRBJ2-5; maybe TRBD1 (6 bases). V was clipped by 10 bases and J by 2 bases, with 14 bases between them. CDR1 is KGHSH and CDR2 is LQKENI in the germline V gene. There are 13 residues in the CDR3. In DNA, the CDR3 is TGTGCCACAGGGGCGGCCAGACAAGAGACCCAGTACTTC. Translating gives CATGAARQETQYF.

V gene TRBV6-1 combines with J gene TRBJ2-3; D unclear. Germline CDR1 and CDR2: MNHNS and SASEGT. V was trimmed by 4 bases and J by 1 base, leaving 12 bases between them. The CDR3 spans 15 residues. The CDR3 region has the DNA TGTGCCAGCAGTGCAAATCTAGGAGGCACAGATACGCAGTATTTT. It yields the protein CASSANLGGTDTQYF.

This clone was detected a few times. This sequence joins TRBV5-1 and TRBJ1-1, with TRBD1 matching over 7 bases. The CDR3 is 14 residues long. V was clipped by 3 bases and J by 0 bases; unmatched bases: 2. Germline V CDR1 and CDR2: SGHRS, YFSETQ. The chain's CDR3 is CASSSDRLNTEAFF. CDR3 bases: TGCGCCAGCAGCTCGGACAGGTTGAACACTGAAGCTTTCTTT.

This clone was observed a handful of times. Written as DNA, the CDR3 is TGCGCCAGCAGCTTGGAAGGGGGACAGGGTACAGATACGCAGTATTTT. It is translated as CASSLEGGQGTDTQYF. This chain connects TRBV5-1 to TRBJ2-3, with 9 bases fitting TRBD1. V was clipped by 0 bases and J by 3 bases; unmatched bases: 5. The CDR3 is 16 amino acids. CDR1 is SGHRS and CDR2 is YFSETQ in the germline V gene.

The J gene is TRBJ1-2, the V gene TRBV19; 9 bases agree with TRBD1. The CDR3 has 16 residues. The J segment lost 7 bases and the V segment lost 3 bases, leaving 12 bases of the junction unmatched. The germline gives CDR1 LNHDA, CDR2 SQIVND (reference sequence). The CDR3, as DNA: TGTGCCAGTAGTATCCTCACAGGGGGCGCATCCGGTGGCTACACCTTC. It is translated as CASSILTGGASGGYTF.

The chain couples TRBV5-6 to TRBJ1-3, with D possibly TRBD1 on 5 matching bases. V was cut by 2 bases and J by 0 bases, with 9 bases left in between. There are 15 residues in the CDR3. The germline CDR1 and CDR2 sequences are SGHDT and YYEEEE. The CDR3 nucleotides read TGTGCCAGCAGCTTCGGACATCACTCTGGAAACACCATATATTTT. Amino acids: CASSFGHHSGNTIYF.

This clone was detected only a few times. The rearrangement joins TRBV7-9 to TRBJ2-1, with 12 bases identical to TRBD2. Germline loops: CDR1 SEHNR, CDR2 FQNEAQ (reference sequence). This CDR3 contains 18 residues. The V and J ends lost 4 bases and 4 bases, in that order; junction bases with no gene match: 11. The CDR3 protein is CASSWKHRTSGTYNEQFF. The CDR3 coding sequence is TGTGCCAGCAGCTGGAAACATAGGACTAGCGGGACTTACAATGAGCAGTTCTTC.

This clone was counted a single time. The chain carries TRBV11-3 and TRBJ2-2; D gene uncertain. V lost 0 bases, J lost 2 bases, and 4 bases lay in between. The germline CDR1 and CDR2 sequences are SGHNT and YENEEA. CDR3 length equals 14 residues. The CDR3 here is CASSLDTNTGELFF. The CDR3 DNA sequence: TGTGCCAGCAGCTTAGACACTAACACCGGGGAGCTGTTTTTT.

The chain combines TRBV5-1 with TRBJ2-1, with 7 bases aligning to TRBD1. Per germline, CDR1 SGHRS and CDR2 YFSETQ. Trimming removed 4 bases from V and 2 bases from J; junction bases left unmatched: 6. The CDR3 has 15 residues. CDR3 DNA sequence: TGCGCCAGCAGCCCTCCGGGACAGACCTACAATGAGCAGTTCTTC. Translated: CASSPPGQTYNEQFF.